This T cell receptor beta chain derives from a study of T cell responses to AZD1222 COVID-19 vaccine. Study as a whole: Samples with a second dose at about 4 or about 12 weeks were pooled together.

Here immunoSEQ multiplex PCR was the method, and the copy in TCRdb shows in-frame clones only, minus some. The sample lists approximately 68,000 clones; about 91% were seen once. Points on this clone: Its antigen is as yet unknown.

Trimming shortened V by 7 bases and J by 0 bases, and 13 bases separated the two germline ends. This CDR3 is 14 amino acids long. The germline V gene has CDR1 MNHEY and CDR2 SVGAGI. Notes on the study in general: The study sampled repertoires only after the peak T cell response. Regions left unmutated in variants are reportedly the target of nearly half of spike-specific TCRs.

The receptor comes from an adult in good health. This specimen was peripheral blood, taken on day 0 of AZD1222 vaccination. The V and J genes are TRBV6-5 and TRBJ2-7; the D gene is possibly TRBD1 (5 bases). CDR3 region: CASKRTLSSYEQYF. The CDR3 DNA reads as TGTGCCAGCAAGAGGACATTGTCCTCCTACGAGCAGTACTTC.